This record covers a single TCR beta chain. Its antigen is unknown. The record has no base qualities; no much larger clone is one base away. V and J lose 4 bases and 0 bases, and a span of 14 bases separates them. Via the germline V gene (reference sequence), CDR1 is SGHNT and CDR2 YYREEE. Counted from cysteine to phenylalanine, this CDR3 has 17 amino acids. Here the CDR3 DNA is all that survives: 51 bases in frame from base 1. This sample stems from a study of blood T cells in healthy people across ages (dated by TCRdb to between 2014 and 2017). For context, the study as a whole: In model experiments, template switching captured roughly one uniquely barcoded TCR beta cDNA molecule for every two T cells. The study measured age-related changes in TCR beta repertoire diversity using deep sequencing normalized with unique cDNA molecular identifiers. Four age groups were formed from the donors: young (average approximately 16 years), middle-aged (approximately 40), aged (over 55) and long-lived (more than 75). Two additional independent replicas of 1 million unique cDNA reads from the same blood draw were analyzed for two donors (one aged 18 to 30 and one aged 80 or older).

The library was generated by 5' RACE. Sequencing was carried out with an Illumina HiSeq 2500. A second PCR of roughly 6 to 11 cycles was performed with a sample-barcoded 5' primer and a J-beta primer mix. Each TCR beta cDNA molecule received a unique molecular identifier from a template-switch 5' adaptor carrying 12 random nucleotides. At least 3 million CDR3-containing paired-end reads were obtained from each sample. All of the RNA was converted into first-strand cDNA using the Mint cDNA synthesis kit, with a TRBC-specific oligonucleotide serving as the primer. Following uracil-DNA glycosylase treatment, all cDNA underwent a first 18-cycle PCR with the universal primers M1SS and BC2_uni_R. Processing in the source paper ran as follows. For normalization, 1 million high-quality reads were randomly selected from each sample, with every read carrying a distinct molecular identifier. Reads with shared molecular identifiers were discarded instead of being binned into consensus sequences. MiTCR, with a Q25 quality threshold and the strictest error-elimination algorithm, was used for CDR3 identification, clonotype clustering and error correction. A nonparametric unseen species model using Euler transformation provided a lower-bound estimate of total TCR beta diversity. TCRdb cleaned the public reads at Q25 with fastp, built clones with MiXCR and kept in-frame beta chains. Identical CDR3 proteins give one entry, which carries the most common genes and DNA. The V and J calls and clone size are TCRdb's, not the authors'. In this sample the table shows around 800,000 distinct CDR3 sequences, about a quarter of which occur a single time. The ten largest clonotypes hold 2.5% to 3.5% of the sample.

What the research found in general, with its limitations: As age increased, observed TCR beta diversity per million T cells dropped in a roughly linear way, and a significant reduction was already evident by age around 41. The CMV infection status of donors was not known, potentially confounding age-related changes in expanded clonotypes. Compared with the aged group, more naive CD4+ T cells, fewer expanded clones and increased TCR diversity were shown by the long-lived group, suggesting age selection. Conclusive comparison of naive and antigen-experienced compartments was prevented by the profiling of bulk unsorted PBMCs. Total diversity estimates from one million sequenced T cells were considered lower bounds and underestimates. There was a strong correlation between observed TCR beta diversity and the percentage of naive T cells measured by flow cytometry.

Systemically healthy Caucasian individuals from Russia, 35 to 50 in total and aged about 6 to 95 years, were included as donors. Roughly 10 milliliters of peripheral blood were drawn from each donor into EDTA-treated Vacutainer tubes. Ficoll-Paque density-gradient centrifugation was used to isolate PBMCs, with at least 7 million per sample. Total RNA was extracted from PBMCs with Trizol reagent, with at least 5 micrograms obtained per sample. For every donor, an aliquot of PBMCs went through flow cytometry to measure the percentages of naive CD45RAhigh/CD27high T cells. This same sample was also part of a study on T cells of mothers and their children. As noted in the second study: Nine systemically healthy Caucasian individuals served as donors, namely three mothers together with their six children. cDNA synthesis consumed the entire amount of extracted RNA, loaded at around 1.5 ug RNA in each 15 ul reaction. In the second PCR, the M1S primer added sample barcodes and 2-4 random nucleotides. Over 8 million TCR beta CDR3 reads were obtained for each mother, and approximately 2.9 million reads were obtained for each child. TCR recombination output is similarly shaped by thymic selection in related and unrelated pairs, with a minor effect exerted by inherited differences. Related mother-child pairs always showed normalized repertoire overlap that was slightly higher than in unrelated mother-child pairs, though the difference was never significant. With a sensitivity of 90 to 100 clones per million clonotypes, no persistent microchimeric T cell clones were detected. The study used deep NGS to compare TCR beta repertoires of mothers and children, seeking features distinguishing related mother-child pairs from unrelated individuals. On average, the children were approximately 11 +/- 4 years old, while the mothers were around 42 +/- 4 years old. After adapters were ligated using NEBNext reagents, the libraries underwent 100+100 nt paired-end sequencing on an Illumina HiSeq 2000. To prevent cross-contamination, the mother and child libraries were prepared one month apart and sequenced in separate runs. Between about 500,000 and 2,100,000 distinct TCR beta clonotypes were identified per donor. Naive TCR beta clonotypes were estimated from low-frequency clonotypes matched to each donor's FACS-determined naive share, without sorting.

The rearrangement joined TRBV5-4 to TRBJ2-6; TRBD2 might be the D gene, on 6 matching bases. The TCR comes from a boy younger than 18 in good health. Material for sequencing was blood. The CDR3 has the sequence CASSLGGSNSGANVLTF. The nucleotide sequence is given as TGTGCCAGCAGCCTCGGGGGATCAAACTCTGGGGCCAACGTCCTGACTTTC.